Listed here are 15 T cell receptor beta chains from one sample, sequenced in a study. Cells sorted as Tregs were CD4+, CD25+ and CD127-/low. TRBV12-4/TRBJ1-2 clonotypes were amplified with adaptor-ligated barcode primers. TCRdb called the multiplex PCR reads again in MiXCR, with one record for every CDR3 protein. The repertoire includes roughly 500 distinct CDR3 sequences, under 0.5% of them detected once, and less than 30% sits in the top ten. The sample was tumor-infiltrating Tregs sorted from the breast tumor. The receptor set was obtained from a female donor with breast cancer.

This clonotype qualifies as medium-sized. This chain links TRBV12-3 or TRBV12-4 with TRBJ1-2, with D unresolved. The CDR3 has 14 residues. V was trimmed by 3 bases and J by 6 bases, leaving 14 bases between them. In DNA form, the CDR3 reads TGTGCCAGCAGTTTGGGTAAGGGAGAAGATGGCTACACCTTC. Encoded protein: CASSLGKGEDGYTF.

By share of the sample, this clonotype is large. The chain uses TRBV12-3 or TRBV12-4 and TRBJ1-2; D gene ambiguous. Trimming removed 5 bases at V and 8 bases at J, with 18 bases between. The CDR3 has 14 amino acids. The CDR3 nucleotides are TGTGCCAGCAGTATCCGGCGGAGTCTGATCGGCTACACCTTC. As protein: CASSIRRSLIGYTF.

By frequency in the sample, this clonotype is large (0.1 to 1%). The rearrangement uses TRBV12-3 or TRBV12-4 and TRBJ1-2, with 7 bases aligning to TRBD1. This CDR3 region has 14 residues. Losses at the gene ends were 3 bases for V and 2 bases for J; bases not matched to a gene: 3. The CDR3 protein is CASSLGQRNYGYTF. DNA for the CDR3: TGTGCCAGCAGTTTGGGACAGAGAAACTATGGCTACACCTTC.

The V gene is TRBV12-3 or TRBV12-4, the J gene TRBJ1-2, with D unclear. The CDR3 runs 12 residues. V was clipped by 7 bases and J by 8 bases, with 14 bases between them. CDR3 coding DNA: TGTGCCAGCACCTCGCGGGCGCGCGGCTACACCTTC. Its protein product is CASTSRARGYTF.

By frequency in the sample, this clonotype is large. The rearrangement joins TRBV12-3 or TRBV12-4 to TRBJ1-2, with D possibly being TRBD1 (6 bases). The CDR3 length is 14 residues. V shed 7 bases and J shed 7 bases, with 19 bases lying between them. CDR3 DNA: TGTGCCAGCAAATCGGCAGGGGATCTTGCTGGCTACACCTTC. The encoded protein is CASKSAGDLAGYTF.

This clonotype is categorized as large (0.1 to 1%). CDR3: CASRDTGLVYGYTF. CDR3 DNA: TGTGCCAGCAGGGATACGGGACTGGTATATGGCTACACCTTC. The rearrangement uses TRBV12-3 or TRBV12-4 and TRBJ1-2, with D perhaps matching TRBD1 (5 bases). The V and J ends lost 6 bases and 5 bases respectively, with 16 bases between them. This CDR3 is built from 14 residues.

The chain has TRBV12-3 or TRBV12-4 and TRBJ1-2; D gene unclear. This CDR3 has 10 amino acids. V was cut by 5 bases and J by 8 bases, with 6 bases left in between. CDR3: CASSLGGYTF. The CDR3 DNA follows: TGTGCCAGCAGTCTCGGAGGCTACACCTTC.

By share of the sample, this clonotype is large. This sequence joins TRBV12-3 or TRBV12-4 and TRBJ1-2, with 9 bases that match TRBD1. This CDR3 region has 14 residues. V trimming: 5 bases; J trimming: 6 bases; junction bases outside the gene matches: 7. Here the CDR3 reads CASSDPGQGHGYTF. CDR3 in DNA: TGTGCCAGCAGTGATCCGGGACAGGGCCATGGCTACACCTTC.

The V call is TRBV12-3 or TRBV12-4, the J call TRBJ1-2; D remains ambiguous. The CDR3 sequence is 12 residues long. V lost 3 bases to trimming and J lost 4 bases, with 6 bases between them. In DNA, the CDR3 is TGTGCCAGCAGTTTGCGGTCCTATGGCTACACCTTC. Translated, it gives CASSLRSYGYTF.

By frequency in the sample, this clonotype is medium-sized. The CDR3 loop reads CASSPRQTSNYGYTF. DNA of the CDR3: TGTGCCAGCAGTCCCCGACAGACCTCCAACTATGGCTACACCTTC. The V call is TRBV12-3 or TRBV12-4, the J call TRBJ1-2, with a tentative D call TRBD1 (5 bases). The CDR3 is made up of 15 amino acids. The V gene lost 5 bases and the J gene lost 2 bases, with 15 bases spanning the gap.

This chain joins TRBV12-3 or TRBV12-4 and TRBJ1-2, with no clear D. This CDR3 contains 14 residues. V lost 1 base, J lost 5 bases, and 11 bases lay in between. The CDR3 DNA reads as TGTGCCAGCAGTTTAGACGGGAAGAGGTATGGCTACACCTTC. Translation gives CASSLDGKRYGYTF.

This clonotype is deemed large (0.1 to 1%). The CDR3 loop is CASSRTGTDGYTF. The CDR3 DNA reads TGTGCCAGCTCAAGGACCGGGACAGATGGCTACACCTTC. The gene calls are TRBV12-3 or TRBV12-4 and TRBJ1-2; 7 bases match TRBD1. The ends lost 8 bases at V and 6 bases at J; junction bases unmatched: 9. The CDR3 loop spans 13 amino acids.

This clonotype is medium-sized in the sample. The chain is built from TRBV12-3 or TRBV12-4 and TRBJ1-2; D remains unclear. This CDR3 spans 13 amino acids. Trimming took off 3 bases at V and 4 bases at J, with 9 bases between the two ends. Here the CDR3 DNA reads TGTGCCAGCAGTTTGGGCGAGCTCTATGGCTACACCTTC. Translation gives CASSLGELYGYTF.

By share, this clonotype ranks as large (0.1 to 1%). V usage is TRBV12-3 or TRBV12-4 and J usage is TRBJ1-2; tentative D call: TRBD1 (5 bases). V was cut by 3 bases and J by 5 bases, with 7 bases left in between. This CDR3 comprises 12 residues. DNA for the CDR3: TGTGCCAGCAGTTTTGGGACGTATGGCTACACCTTC. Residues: CASSFGTYGYTF.

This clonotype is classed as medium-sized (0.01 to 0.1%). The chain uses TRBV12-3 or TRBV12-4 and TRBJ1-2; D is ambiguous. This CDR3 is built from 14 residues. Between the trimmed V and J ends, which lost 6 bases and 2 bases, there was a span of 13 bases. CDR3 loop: CASSRSAANYGYTF. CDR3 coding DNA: TGTGCCAGCAGCCGATCGGCGGCCAACTATGGCTACACCTTC.